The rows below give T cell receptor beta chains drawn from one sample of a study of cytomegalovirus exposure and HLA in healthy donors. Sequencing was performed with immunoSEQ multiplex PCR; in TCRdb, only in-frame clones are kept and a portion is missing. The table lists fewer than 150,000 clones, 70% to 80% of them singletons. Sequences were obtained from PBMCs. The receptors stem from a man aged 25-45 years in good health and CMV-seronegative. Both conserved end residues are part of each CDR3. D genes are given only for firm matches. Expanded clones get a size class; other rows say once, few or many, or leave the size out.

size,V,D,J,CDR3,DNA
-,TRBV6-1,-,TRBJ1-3,CASSTRSLSGNTIYF,TGTGCCAGCAGTACGAGAAGCCTCTCTGGAAACACCATATATTTT
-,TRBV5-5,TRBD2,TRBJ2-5,CASNPSGGVQTQYF,TGTGCCAGCAATCCTTCCGGGGGGGTACAGACCCAGTACTTC
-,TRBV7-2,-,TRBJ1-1,CASSDYYPNTEAFF,TGTGCCAGCAGCGACTACTATCCGAACACTGAAGCTTTCTTT
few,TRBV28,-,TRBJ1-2,CASVNTHYGYTF,TGTGCCAGCGTGAACACACACTATGGCTACACCTTC
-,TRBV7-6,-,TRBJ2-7,CASSPTPLSYEQYF,TGTGCCAGCAGCCCGACACCGTTATCCTACGAGCAGTACTTC
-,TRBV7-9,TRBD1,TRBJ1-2,CASSFAGGEVRSYGYTF,TGTGCCAGCAGCTTCGCAGGGGGCGAGGTGAGATCCTATGGCTACACCTTC
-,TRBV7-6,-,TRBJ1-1,CASSFVGEGNTEAFF,TGTGCCAGCAGCTTTGTCGGGGAAGGAAACACTGAAGCTTTCTTT
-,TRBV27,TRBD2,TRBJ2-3,CASRGLRDTQYF,TGTGCCAGCAGGGGACTAAGAGATACGCAGTATTTT
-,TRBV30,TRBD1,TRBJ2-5,CAWSPTGAETQYF,TGTGCCTGGAGTCCAACAGGGGCGGAGACCCAGTACTTC
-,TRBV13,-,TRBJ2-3,CASSFGRVTDTQYF,TGTGCCAGCAGCTTTGGCAGGGTCACAGATACGCAGTATTTT
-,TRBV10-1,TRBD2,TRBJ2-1,CASSPSGRDNEQFF,TGCGCCAGCTCCCCTAGCGGGAGAGACAATGAGCAGTTCTTC
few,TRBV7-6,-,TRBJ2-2,CASSLRGAGHTGELFF,TGTGCCAGCAGCCTCAGAGGGGCGGGACACACCGGGGAGCTGTTTTTT
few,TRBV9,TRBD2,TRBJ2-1,CASSVGGTSGNNEQFF,TGTGCCAGCAGCGTAGGGGGGACTAGCGGGAACAATGAGCAGTTCTTC
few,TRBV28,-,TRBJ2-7,CASSVTYEQYF,TGTGCCAGCAGTGTTACCTACGAGCAGTACTTC
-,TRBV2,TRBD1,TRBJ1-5,CASSEATGNQPQHF,TGTGCCAGCAGTGAAGCGACAGGGAATCAGCCCCAGCATTTT
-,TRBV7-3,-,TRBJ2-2,CASSSANTGELFF,TGTGCCAGCAGCTCAGCGAACACCGGGGAGCTGTTTTTT
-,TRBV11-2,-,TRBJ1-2,CASSLAGGPYGYTF,TGTGCCAGCAGCTTAGCGGGCGGGCCCTATGGCTACACCTTC
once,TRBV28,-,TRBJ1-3,CASSSGGRGAGNTIYF,TGTGCCAGCAGTTCCGGTGGGAGGGGGGCTGGAAACACCATATATTTT
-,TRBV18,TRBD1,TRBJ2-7,CASSPPGQGKGYEQYF,TGTGCCAGCTCACCACCCGGACAGGGTAAAGGCTACGAGCAGTACTTC
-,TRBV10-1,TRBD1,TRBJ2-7,CASSGGTANEQYF,TGCGCCAGCAGTGGAGGGACAGCCAACGAGCAGTACTTC
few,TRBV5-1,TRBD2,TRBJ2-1,CASSFLGLAGVNEQFF,TGCGCCAGCAGCTTTCTTGGACTAGCGGGAGTCAATGAGCAGTTCTTC
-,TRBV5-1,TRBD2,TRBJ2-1,CASSSTSGGAYNEQFF,TGCGCCAGCAGCTCGACTAGCGGGGGAGCCTACAATGAGCAGTTCTTC
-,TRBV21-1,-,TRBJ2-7,CASSNRDRVYEQYF,TGTGCCAGCAGCAACCGGGACAGGGTATACGAGCAGTACTTC
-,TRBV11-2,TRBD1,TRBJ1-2,CASSVDRDYGYTF,TGTGCCAGCAGCGTTGACAGGGACTATGGCTACACCTTC
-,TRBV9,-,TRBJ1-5,CASSVGGGLVRQPQHF,TGTGCCAGCAGCGTAGGCGGGGGTTTGGTACGTCAGCCCCAGCATTTT
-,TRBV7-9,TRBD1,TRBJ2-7,CASSPTGQGGEQYF,TGTGCCAGCAGCCCGACCGGACAGGGGGGCGAGCAGTACTTC
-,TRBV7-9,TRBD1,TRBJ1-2,CASSLLTGGEGGYTF,TGTGCCAGCAGCCTATTGACAGGGGGTGAGGGCGGCTACACCTTC
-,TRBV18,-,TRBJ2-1,CASSPLLGEQFF,TGTGCCAGCTCACCCCTACTAGGTGAGCAGTTCTTC
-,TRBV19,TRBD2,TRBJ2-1,CASGFVAGVGGEQFF,TGTGCCAGTGGGTTCGTAGCGGGAGTAGGCGGTGAGCAGTTCTTC
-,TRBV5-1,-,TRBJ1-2,CASSRYRWANYGYTF,TGCGCCAGCTCGAGATACAGGTGGGCTAACTATGGCTACACCTTC
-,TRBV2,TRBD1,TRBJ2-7,CASSPGQGFYEQYF,TGTGCCAGCAGCCCGGGACAGGGGTTCTACGAGCAGTACTTC
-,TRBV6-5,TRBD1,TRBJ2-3,CASSLRQGETDTQYF,TGTGCCAGCAGTTTAAGACAGGGAGAGACAGATACGCAGTATTTT
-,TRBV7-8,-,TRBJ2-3,CACGLQTDTQYF,TGTGCATGCGGTCTCCAAACAGATACGCAGTATTTT